A single T cell receptor beta chain is shown here with its context. CDR3 length equals 13 residues. J lost 9 bases, V lost 2 bases, and 5 bases had no gene match. The germline V gene has CDR1 SGHRS and CDR2 YFSETQ. The data are from a study of blood T cell repertoires in COVID-19. Turning to the study itself: There were acute and convalescent COVID-19 samples, and they came from the United States, Italy and Spain. From T cells, B-cell-depleted T cells, or PBMCs came the material, which was cDNA or gDNA.

Original processing methods: Reference gene primer amplification yielded estimated nucleated cell counts. The protocol was immunoSEQ multiplex PCR, while the TCRdb copy is restricted to in-frame clones and leaves out a portion. The DNA gave D and trimming, while V, J and clone size come from that table. The sample lists about 240,000 clones; approximately 80% were seen once. Sequencing was carried out using peripheral blood. The genes are TRBV5-1 and TRBJ2-1; 7 nucleotides align to TRBD2. The source of this sequence is a man younger than 40 who had recovered from COVID-19. CDR3 coding DNA: TGCGCCAGCAGCTTAGGCGGGAGACCTGAGCAGTTCTTC. This sequence encodes CASSLGGRPEQFF.